This TCR beta chain derives from a study of OX40 agonist ivuxolimab in advanced cancers. Background for the entire study: The costimulatory receptor OX40 (CD134) was targeted by ivuxolimab, a fully human IgG2 agonistic monoclonal antibody. The paper describes the monotherapy dose-escalation part (N ≈ 49 patients) of the phase I trial of ivuxolimab. The point of sequencing TCRbeta in the periphery was to test whether ivuxolimab changed TCR sequence diversity and drove clonal T-cell expansion. Of the approximately 54 patients in dose escalation, around 20 had hepatocellular carcinoma, some 15 had melanoma, 9 had renal cell carcinoma and 9 had head and neck cancer. Patients were allowed to have had prior anti-PD-1, anti-PD-L1 or anti-CTLA-4 therapy, and 40% of the dose-escalation patients had previously received checkpoint inhibitors. Partial responses occurred in three dose-escalation patients: two with cutaneous melanoma and one with hepatocellular carcinoma. A male proportion of approximately 83% and a mean age of about 60 years, ranging from about 23 to 90, were recorded for the dose-escalation cohort. Intravenous ivuxolimab was administered to patients every 2 weeks at six dose levels: 0.01, 0.1, 0.3, 1.5, 3 and 10 mg/kg. Overall study outcomes, separate from this receptor: Low levels of normalized T-cell clonal expansion were also seen in some patients who did not respond. At doses of 0.1 to 3.0 mg/kg, clonal expansion of both CD4+ and CD8+ T cells in blood was seen between baseline and week 6. After ivuxolimab, CD8+ T cells had more expanded clones than CD4+ T cells on average. Partial responders in the 0.1-3.0 mg/kg groups had among the lowest normalized peripheral clonal expansion, especially among CD8+ T cells. Which antigens the clonally expanded peripheral T cells were specific for was not determined.

Genomic DNA was extracted from sorted cells for sequencing of the TCRbeta CDR3 region. The immunoSEQ Assay was used for sequencing of TCRbeta CDR3 regions. In TCRdb, the immuneACCESS table is reduced to in-frame sequences with V and J assigned. These tables do not hold every clone; where another copy was compared, an unresolved V gene accounts for under half, and the others remain unexplained. The sample has tens of thousands of clones on record, around 94% of them singletons. The ten largest clonotypes hold approximately 10% of the sample. This clone was counted only a few times. What antigen it recognizes has not been identified. It has no much larger one-base neighbor in the sample; base qualities were not kept. Patients with autoimmune disease history or receiving systemic immunosuppression were excluded from the trial. Peripheral blood for TCR sequencing was collected from all dose cohorts at baseline, on cycle 4 day 1, and on cycle 7 day 1. The samples were drawn from a first-in-human, open-label, multicenter phase I dose-escalation trial of ivuxolimab. Adults with locally advanced or metastatic melanoma, renal cell, hepatocellular, or head and neck squamous cell carcinoma were enrolled in the trial. Before TCR sequencing, CD4+ and CD8+ T cells were separately sorted from peripheral blood.

Trimming takes 2 bases from V and 3 bases from J, and the germline ends sit 14 bases apart. Including cysteine and phenylalanine, the CDR3 has 15 amino acids. The entry retains the CDR3 DNA only, 45 bases that are in frame from base 1. The germline V gene provides CDR1 MDHEN and CDR2 SYDVKM. The chain was built from TRBV28 and TRBJ2-7; the D gene is perhaps TRBD2, on 5 matching bases. The receptor was isolated from an adult with an advanced solid tumor such as melanoma, head and neck, liver or kidney cancer. Sample: CD4+ or CD8+ T cells sorted from blood, taken in a trial of the OX40 agonist ivuxolimab. The DNA reads as follows: TGTGCCAGCAGTTTAGGGAGTATAGGTTACTACGAGCAGTACTTC. Translated, this gives CASSLGSIGYYEQYF.